These T cell receptor beta chains were read from a single sample in a study of a mutant IDH1 vaccine in newly diagnosed glioma. These TCRs are of unknown antigen specificity. Assay: immunoSEQ multiplex PCR; the TCRdb copy retains only in-frame clones and omits some. The profile shows about 110,000 clones, 90% of them singletons. The specimen comprised PBMCs, sampled from a glioma patient whose treatment included an IDH1 peptide vaccine. Every receptor here comes from a woman aged 45-60 years with glioma. Both conserved end residues are part of each CDR3. The order of the fields is V gene, D gene, CDR3 length, CDR3 protein. A D gene is named only where the DNA matches it firmly.

TRBV28,.,18,CASPPGEAPGDLNTEAFF
TRBV30,.,13,CAWSVGISNEQFF
TRBV5-6,.,13,CASSWTGSYEQYF
TRBV9,TRBD2,14,CASSEAGGPNEQFF
TRBV6-6,.,11,CASSYLGEQFF
TRBV6-5,.,12,CASSYGGEKLFF
TRBV11-2,.,15,CASSLDSTGTEKLFF
TRBV10-3,.,15,CAISDFSQASYGYTF
TRBV11-1,.,11,CASSSGYEQYF
TRBV18,TRBD2,16,CASSPRSGSQRDEQFF
TRBV11-2,.,14,CASSTVAPGYEQYF
TRBV6-1,TRBD1,14,CASRLGQGPDTQYF
TRBV7-9,.,14,CASSLVGGAKTQYF
TRBV6-5,TRBD1,14,CASSSRTGPNEQFF
TRBV2,.,12,CASSDSGQPQHF
TRBV7-6,TRBD2,16,CASSTGTSGGQETQYF
TRBV11-2,TRBD2,17,CASSSLSTSGVGETQYF
TRBV2,.,12,CASRDTYNEQFF
TRBV5-1,.,14,CASMKGNTNTEAFF
TRBV6-1,.,13,CASSTTADTEAFF
TRBV10-2,.,12,CASSGGLDGYTF
TRBV5-6,.,14,CASSLPGTKETQYF
TRBV28,.,11,CASTSTRGQYF
TRBV7-9,.,16,CASSLGSEGRGNTIYF
TRBV10-3,.,13,CAISEWGARGYTF
TRBV18,TRBD1,14,CASSGQGAAGELFF
TRBV5-1,TRBD2,19,CASSPGLAGGTGYQETQYF
TRBV10-2,.,13,CASSRTADYGYTF
TRBV5-1,.,15,CASSLDSQGLYEQYF
TRBV7-2,TRBD1,18,CASSLDLGTAIWGDEQYF
TRBV30,TRBD2,18,CAWRGKSGGAGVFNEQFF
TRBV12-5,.,13,CASGSDRNTEAFF
TRBV11-1,TRBD2,15,CASSFSGGFSYEQYF
TRBV9,TRBD1,14,CASSSGQGPDTQYF
TRBV6-1,TRBD1,14,CASSWGQGSYEQYF
TRBV7-9,TRBD1,12,CASSLGDREQYF
TRBV30,TRBD1,18,CAWSDRGRGLSLNTEAFF
TRBV6-1,.,14,CASSGSLGTDTQYF
TRBV19,.,14,CASSIDVRATEAFF